This T cell receptor beta chain was recorded in a study of blood T cells in healthy people across ages. Germline V gene data show CDR1 as MNHEY and CDR2 as SVGEGT. The CDR3 is 12 amino acids. Trimming left V 4 bases short and J 8 bases short, with 11 bases between. The use of a sample-barcoded 5' primer and a J-beta primer mix characterized a second PCR of 7 to 11 cycles. TCRdb re-called the 5' RACE reads with MiXCR, one entry per CDR3 protein. The sample shows around 780,000 distinct CDR3 sequences, 25% to 30% of them seen only once. In addition, the sample was reused for a study of T cells of mothers and their children.

The chain employs TRBV6-2 or TRBV6-3 and TRBJ1-1; D gene ambiguous. The TCR comes from a boy aged 5-17 years in good health. Specimen: blood. The CDR3 region has the DNA TGTGCCAGCAGTTTTGGCAAAAGAGAAGCTTTCTTT. Translating it yields CASSFGKREAFF.